The next 30 T cell receptor beta chains were all read from a single sample in a study of T cells in Graves' hyperthyroidism and ophthalmopathy. The TCR beta CDR3 regions underwent amplification using RNA transcripts as the source. In the first-round RT-PCR of the TCR CDR3, the HTBI primer set was used. TCRdb used MiXCR to reprocess the multiplex PCR reads, holding one entry per CDR3 protein. The table records roughly 380,000 distinct CDR3 sequences, roughly 13% of them present only once. The sample comprised blood. Receptors were obtained from a woman aged 55-69 years with Graves' hyperthyroidism.

There are many counts of this clonotype. In DNA, the CDR3 is TGTGCCAGCAGCCCCTCAGCGGCTAGCACAGATACGCAGTATTTT. It is translated as CASSPSAASTDTQYF. V is TRBV3-1 and J is TRBJ2-3; possibly TRBD2 for D (5 bases). Per germline, CDR1 LGHDT and CDR2 YNNKEL (reference sequence). The length of the CDR3 is 15 residues. V lost 4 bases, J lost 0 bases, and 11 bases lay in between.

This sequence joins TRBV6-1 and TRBJ2-7; D ambiguous. Germline assignment: CDR1 MNHNS and CDR2 SASEGT. The CDR3 length is 13 residues. The V and J ends lost 8 bases and 1 base respectively, with 12 bases between them. The CDR3 loop reads CASRVAQSYEQYF. The DNA for the CDR3 is TGTGCCAGCCGTGTGGCTCAGTCCTACGAGCAGTACTTC.

This clonotype was observed a few times. The chain couples TRBV18 to TRBJ2-6; the match to TRBD2 covers 10 bases. CDR3 length: 18 residues. Germline lookup yields CDR1 KGHSH and CDR2 LQKENI. Trimming at V came to 3 bases and at J to 0 bases, leaving 5 bases not matched to a gene. The CDR3 sequence is CASSPPSGGSSGANVLTF. The CDR3 DNA is TGTGCCAGCTCACCCCCTAGCGGGGGATCCTCTGGGGCCAACGTCCTGACTTTC. Complete variable domain (other parts from reference TRBV18 and TRBJ2-6): NAGVMQNPRHLVRRRGQEARLRCSPMKGHSHVYWYRQLPEEGLKFMVYLQKENIIDESGMPKERFSAEFPKEGPSILRIQQVVRGDSAAYFCASSPPSGGSSGANVLTFGAGSRLTVL.

With respect to this clonotype: Possible read error: a much larger clone is one base away. The chain has TRBV5-1 and TRBJ1-1; D uncertain. V was cut by 7 bases and J by 4 bases, with 11 bases left in between. Germline values: CDR1 SGHRS, CDR2 YFSETQ. This CDR3 contains 12 residues. CDR3 sequence (DNA): TGCGCCAGCTTCCCCCATGGCACTGAAGCTTTCTTT. The encoded protein is CASFPHGTEAFF.

This rearrangement joins TRBV2 to TRBJ1-1; D might be TRBD1 (6 bases). Trimming removed 4 bases at V and 11 bases at J, with 14 bases between. Germline V CDR1 and CDR2: SNHLY, FYNNEI. The CDR3 covers 12 residues. DNA of the CDR3: TGTGCCAGCAGTGCCCAGGGGAGGGAGGCTTTCTTT. Translation: CASSAQGREAFF.

This clonotype was observed many times. J is TRBJ2-5 and V is TRBV20-1; D is undetermined. The CDR3 covers 15 residues. V was cut by 3 bases and J by 4 bases, with 18 bases left in between. Germline-derived CDR1 and CDR2 are DFQATT and SNEGSKA (reference sequence). As DNA, the CDR3 is TGCAGTGCTAGCGTCGAGGATGCCAGGAGAGAGACCCAGTACTTC. Protein: CSASVEDARRETQYF.

This clonotype was seen ten or more times. The gene calls are TRBV5-1 and TRBJ2-5; TRBD1 matches 7 bases. Germline V gene sequence: CDR1 SGHRS, CDR2 YFSETQ. This CDR3 region has 14 residues. V was pared by 4 bases and J by 3 bases, with 6 bases of the junction left unmatched. The CDR3, as DNA: TGCGCCAGCAGCGGGGGACAGTCCAAAGAGACCCAGTACTTC. This codes for CASSGGQSKETQYF.

The chain links TRBV4-2 to TRBJ2-3; 13 bases match TRBD2. From germline, CDR1 is LGHNA and CDR2 YNFKEQ. The CDR3 runs to 14 residues. The junction had 0 bases not matched to a gene; V was cut back by 3 bases and J by 6 bases. The CDR3 spells CASSQTSGGDTQYF. Written as DNA, the CDR3 is TGTGCCAGCAGCCAGACTAGCGGGGGGGATACGCAGTATTTT.

This clonotype was seen repeatedly, ten times or more. This chain uses TRBV20-1 with TRBJ1-1; D gene ambiguous. Trimming removed 2 bases from V and 4 bases from J, with 5 bases in between. Germline V gives CDR1 DFQATT, CDR2 SNEGSKA (reference sequence). The CDR3 is 11 amino acids. The CDR3 DNA is TGCAGTGCTAGAAAGGTCACTGAAGCTTTCTTT. Protein: CSARKVTEAFF.

At least ten counts were recorded for this clonotype. The rearrangement links TRBV12-3 or TRBV12-4 to TRBJ2-5; the match to TRBD2 covers 7 bases. Trimming took 6 bases from V and 0 from J; bases not matched to a gene: 4. The CDR3 contains 14 residues. CDR3 in amino acids: CASSGREHQETQYF. The CDR3 nucleotides are TGTGCCAGCAGCGGGCGGGAGCACCAAGAGACCCAGTACTTC.

On this clonotype itself: A much bigger clone sits one base away, suggesting this may be a read error. Here the CDR3 omits its conserved ending phenylalanine or tryptophan, so a read error is the likely source. V gene TRBV4-2 combines with J gene TRBJ1-1; TRBD1 matches at 8 bases. V lost 3 bases and J lost 0; bases outside the gene matches: 6. Germline V gene lookup returns CDR1 LGHNA and CDR2 YNFKEQ. This CDR3 has 16 amino acids. The CDR3 sequence: CASSHGQGELNTEAFL. The CDR3 DNA sequence: TGTGCCAGCAGCCATGGACAGGGTGAGCTGAACACTGAAGCTTTCCTT.

This rearrangement joins TRBV20-1 to TRBJ1-1; TRBD1 aligns across 10 bases. CDR3 length equals 14 residues. J was trimmed by 4 bases and V by 5 bases; bases with no gene match: 7. CDR1 and CDR2 from the germline V gene are DFQATT and SNEGSKA (reference sequence). The CDR3 spells CSAVRDRGSTEAFF. The CDR3, as DNA: TGCAGTGCTGTCCGGGACAGGGGATCCACTGAAGCTTTCTTT.

Ten or more counts support this clonotype. The rearrangement uses TRBV6-6 and TRBJ1-1; no clear D. Germline V gene data show CDR1 as MNHNY and CDR2 as SVGAGI (reference sequence). This CDR3 has 13 amino acids. Trimming removed 1 base at V and 10 bases at J, with 13 bases between. CDR3 DNA: TGTGCCAGCAGTTACTTCGGCAGAGAGCCAGCTTTCTTT. It encodes CASSYFGREPAFF.

The chain combines TRBV20-1 with TRBJ2-1, with TRBD2 matching 12 bases. With the DNA end fitting TRBJ2-7 better, the J assignment may be wrong. The CDR3 runs to 16 residues. The germline gives CDR1 DFQATT, CDR2 SNEGSKA (reference sequence). The CDR3 DNA reads as TGCAGTGCTAGGGCCTACGGACTAGCGGGAACGGGTGAGCAGTACTTC. This translates into CSARAYGLAGTGEQYF.

This clonotype was recorded many times. J is TRBJ2-3 and V is TRBV2; 7 bases are a match to TRBD1. V shed 4 bases and J 4 bases; nucleotides not matched to a gene: 5. From germline, CDR1 is SNHLY and CDR2 FYNNEI. The CDR3 runs to 14 residues. The CDR3 DNA follows: TGTGCCAGCAGTGGACAGGGTGAGCCAGATACGCAGTATTTT. Translating it yields CASSGQGEPDTQYF.

The chain couples TRBV29-1 to TRBJ2-3, with D possibly called TRBD1 or TRBD2 (6 bases each). Between the trimmed V and J ends, which lost 4 bases and 1 base, there was a span of 15 bases. The CDR3 loop spans 15 amino acids. CDR1 is SQVTM and CDR2 is ANQGSEA in the germline V gene. The CDR3 DNA sequence: TGCAGCGTTGCGGGGGCAGGGGCGGGCACAGATACGCAGTATTTT. Protein: CSVAGAGAGTDTQYF.

The chain uses TRBV11-3 and TRBJ2-7; D ambiguous. CDR1 and CDR2 (germline): SGHNT, YENEEA. The CDR3 contains 14 residues. Trimming removed 3 bases at V and 2 bases at J, with 11 bases between. CDR3 DNA: TGTGCCAGCAGCTTTACCGACATACCCTACGAGCAGTACTTC. This sequence encodes CASSFTDIPYEQYF.

V usage is TRBV5-1 and J usage is TRBJ2-1; D ambiguous. The CDR3 has 13 amino acids. The germline V and J ends were trimmed by 4 bases and 2 bases, with 7 bases remaining between them. The germline V gene has CDR1 SGHRS and CDR2 YFSETQ. In DNA, the CDR3 is TGCGCCAGCAGCCCCACGGCCTACAATGAGCAGTTCTTC. Its translation: CASSPTAYNEQFF.

This clonotype was counted many times. This chain links TRBV28 with TRBJ2-1; no clear D. Germline V gene lookup returns CDR1 MDHEN and CDR2 SYDVKM. The CDR3 extends over 16 amino acids. The V and J ends lost 2 bases and 0 bases respectively, with 11 bases between them. CDR3 in DNA: TGTGCCAGCAGTTTACCGGGCTCTAACTCCTACAATGAGCAGTTCTTC. Its protein product is CASSLPGSNSYNEQFF.

The chain recombines TRBV9 with TRBJ2-5; D gene uncertain. This CDR3 contains 16 residues. Trimming left V 3 bases short and J 1 base short, with 16 bases between. Germline V gives CDR1 SGDLS, CDR2 YYNGEE. CDR3 sequence reads: CASSARVGGPQETQYF. Written as DNA, the CDR3 is TGTGCCAGCAGCGCCCGGGTTGGCGGACCCCAAGAGACCCAGTACTTC.

The chain employs TRBV7-9 and TRBJ2-5; perhaps TRBD2 as D (8 bases). Germline V lookup: CDR1 SEHNR, CDR2 FQNEAQ (reference sequence). The V and J ends lost 2 bases and 9 bases respectively, with 28 bases between them. The CDR3 has 18 amino acids. The CDR3 loop reads CASSLFPKGAGGGWAQYF. The CDR3 DNA is TGTGCCAGCAGCTTATTTCCGAAGGGGGCGGGAGGTGGCTGGGCCCAGTACTTC.

V usage is TRBV12-3 or TRBV12-4 and J usage is TRBJ2-2; no clear D. CDR3 size: 15 residues. V lost 5 bases, J lost 2 bases, and 12 bases lay in between. CDR3 region: CASSPRLGNTGELFF. The DNA for the CDR3 is TGTGCCAGCAGTCCCAGACTCGGCAACACCGGGGAGCTGTTTTTT.

This rearrangement joins TRBV20-1 to TRBJ1-3, with a possible D match to TRBD1 (6 bases). This CDR3 has 14 residues. V was trimmed by 6 bases and J by 0 bases, leaving 12 bases between them. Germline assignment: CDR1 DFQATT and CDR2 SNEGSKA (reference sequence). The CDR3, as DNA: TGCAGTGCCCCGGACAGCCTCTCTGGAAACACCATATATTTT. Residues: CSAPDSLSGNTIYF.

This chain connects TRBV19 to TRBJ1-1; the D is unclear. This CDR3 is 13 amino acids long. Germline CDR1 reads LNHDA; CDR2 reads SQIVND (reference sequence). The ends were cut back, 2 bases at V and 3 bases at J, with 7 bases in the middle. CDR3: CASSITRDTEAFF. CDR3 bases: TGTGCCAGTAGTATAACGAGAGACACTGAAGCTTTCTTT.

The gene calls are TRBV6-1 and TRBJ2-3; D is unclear. This CDR3 spans 15 amino acids. Germline V gene data show CDR1 as MNHNS and CDR2 as SASEGT. V was clipped by 6 bases and J by 3 bases, with 16 bases between them. CDR3 amino acids: CASSHVEVSTDTQYF. The DNA of the CDR3 is TGTGCCAGCAGCCACGTAGAGGTTTCGACAGATACGCAGTATTTT.

This clonotype was counted ten times or more. The V gene is TRBV11-2, the J gene TRBJ1-5; D ambiguous. The CDR3 contains 13 residues. Germline CDR1 is SGHAT and CDR2 is FQNNGV. The V and J ends lost 5 bases and 7 bases respectively, with 12 bases between them. CDR3 loop: CASSQNDVQPQHF. In DNA, the CDR3 is TGTGCCAGCAGCCAAAATGACGTACAGCCCCAGCATTTT.

The CDR3 loop reads CASRGQLSTDTQYF. CDR3 bases: TGTGCCAGCAGGGGACAGTTGAGCACAGATACGCAGTATTTT. The chain employs TRBV6-2 or TRBV6-3 and TRBJ2-3; 7 bases map to TRBD1. The CDR3 contains 14 residues. The ends lost 6 bases at V and 0 bases at J; junction bases unmatched: 3. Germline loops: CDR1 MNHEY, CDR2 SVGEGT.

The sample holds many counts of this clonotype. The CDR3 region has the DNA TGTGCCAGCAGTTACCAGCGGGACAGCTACCAACTAAACACTGAAGCTTTCTTT. Translated, it gives CASSYQRDSYQLNTEAFF. The chain employs TRBV6-1 and TRBJ1-1; 7 positions agree with TRBD1. CDR1 MNHNS and CDR2 SASEGT come from the germline V gene. The CDR3 contains 18 residues. J gave up 2 bases and V 5 bases, and 17 bases lay outside the gene matches.

In its sample, this clonotype was seen many times. The V gene is TRBV20-1, the J gene TRBJ1-1, with D possibly being TRBD1 (5 bases). CDR1 and CDR2 from the germline V gene are DFQATT and SNEGSKA (reference sequence). The CDR3 runs to 13 residues. V was clipped by 6 bases and J by 1 base, with 12 bases between them. CDR3 loop: CSASRGPNTEAFF. CDR3 nucleotide sequence: TGCAGTGCCTCACGGGGACCGAACACTGAAGCTTTCTTT.

This clonotype was seen ten or more times. The J gene is TRBJ1-1, the V gene TRBV12-3 or TRBV12-4, with D perhaps matching TRBD1 (5 bases). The V end lost 5 bases, the J end lost 1 base, and 14 bases lay between the germline ends. The CDR3 covers 15 residues. The CDR3 bases are TGTGCCAGCAGTCATTTTGACAGATCGAACACTGAAGCTTTCTTT. Amino acids: CASSHFDRSNTEAFF.